The 5 T cell receptor beta chains reported below all come from one sample, sequenced in a study of blood T cell repertoires in COVID-19. Here immunoSEQ multiplex PCR was the method, and the copy in TCRdb shows in-frame clones only, minus some. The sample contains about 170,000 clones, about four fifths of which appear only once. The sequenced sample was peripheral blood. The receptors come from a woman between 70 and 85 years old who had recovered from COVID-19.

The chain recombines TRBV20-1 with TRBJ2-7; the match to TRBD2 covers 8 bases. There are 12 residues in the CDR3. J lost 5 bases, V lost 3 bases, and 3 bases had no gene match. The V gene's germline CDR1 is DFQATT and CDR2 SNEGSKA (reference sequence). The CDR3 sequence: CSASAGGHEQYF. The CDR3 region has the DNA TGCAGTGCTAGTGCGGGGGGCCACGAGCAGTACTTC.

The chain recombines TRBV12-3 or TRBV12-4 with TRBJ1-5; no clear D gene. The CDR3 consists of 13 residues. The ends were cut back, 3 bases at V and 7 bases at J, with 10 bases in the middle. CDR3 in amino acids: CASSLPGSQPQHF. CDR3 sequence (DNA): TGTGCCAGCAGTTTGCCCGGTTCCCAGCCCCAGCATTTT.

As concerns this clone: The same CDR3 can be traced to other DNA sequences in this sample. The chain combines TRBV19 with TRBJ1-2; unclear D gene. Between the trimmed V and J ends, which lost 1 base and 3 bases, there was a span of 6 bases. The CDR3 has 13 residues. Germline loops: CDR1 LNHDA, CDR2 SQIVND (reference sequence). The CDR3 sequence is CASSIGRDYGYTF. Written as DNA, the CDR3 is TGTGCCAGTAGTATAGGGCGGGACTATGGCTACACCTTC.

The V call is TRBV5-4, the J call TRBJ1-1; tentatively, D is TRBD1 (5 bases). Per germline, CDR1 SGHNT and CDR2 YYREEE (reference sequence). V was trimmed by 3 bases and J by 4 bases, leaving 13 bases between them. CDR3 length: 14 residues. The CDR3: CASSSTGWVTEAFF. For the CDR3, the DNA is TGTGCCAGCAGCTCAACAGGTTGGGTCACTGAAGCTTTCTTT.

V is TRBV18 and J is TRBJ1-1; tentative D call: TRBD1 (5 bases). Trimming pared 0 bases from V and 5 bases from J, leaving 10 bases between. The V gene's germline CDR1 is KGHSH and CDR2 LQKENI. CDR3 size: 14 residues. The CDR3 DNA follows: TGTGCCAGCTCACCACCCGCGGAGGGGACTGAAGCTTTCTTT. This encodes CASSPPAEGTEAFF.